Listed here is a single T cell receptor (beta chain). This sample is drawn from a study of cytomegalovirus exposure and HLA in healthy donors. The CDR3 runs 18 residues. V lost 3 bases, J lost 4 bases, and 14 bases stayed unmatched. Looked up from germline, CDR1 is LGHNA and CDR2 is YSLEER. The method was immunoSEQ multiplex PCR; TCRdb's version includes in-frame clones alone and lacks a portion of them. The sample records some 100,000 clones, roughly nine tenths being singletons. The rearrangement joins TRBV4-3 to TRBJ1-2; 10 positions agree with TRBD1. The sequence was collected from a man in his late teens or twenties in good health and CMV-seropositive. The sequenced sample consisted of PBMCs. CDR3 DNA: TGCGCCAGCAGCCAGGGACGGGACAGGGGATTTATGTTCTATGGCTACACCTTC. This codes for CASSQGRDRGFMFYGYTF.